This TCR beta chain appears in the sequencing data of a study of T cell responses to AZD1222 COVID-19 vaccine. Notes on the study in general: Regions 160-218 and 743-854 dominated among vaccine-associated CD4 TCRs spanning spike. Just 5 to 7 people given AZD1222 tested seropositive at baseline. Spike-specific TCR depth and breadth grew after two AZD1222 doses.

There are 14 residues in the CDR3. V lost 0 bases and J lost 3, with 9 bases in between. Germline lookup yields CDR1 LNHNV and CDR2 YYDKDF (reference sequence). This clone was observed a few times. Its antigen remains unknown. Measured with immunoSEQ multiplex PCR; TCRdb has only the in-frame clones, and not every one. The repertoire consists of approximately 170,000 clones, with around 89% occurring once and the leading ten covering 6.9%. The clonotype originates from an adult in good health. The rearrangement joins TRBV15 to TRBJ2-7; D ambiguous. Sequencing was performed on peripheral blood, taken on day 0 of AZD1222 vaccination. This CDR3 reads CATSRDRNSYEQYF. In DNA, the CDR3 is TGTGCCACCAGCAGAGATCGCAACAGCTACGAGCAGTACTTC.